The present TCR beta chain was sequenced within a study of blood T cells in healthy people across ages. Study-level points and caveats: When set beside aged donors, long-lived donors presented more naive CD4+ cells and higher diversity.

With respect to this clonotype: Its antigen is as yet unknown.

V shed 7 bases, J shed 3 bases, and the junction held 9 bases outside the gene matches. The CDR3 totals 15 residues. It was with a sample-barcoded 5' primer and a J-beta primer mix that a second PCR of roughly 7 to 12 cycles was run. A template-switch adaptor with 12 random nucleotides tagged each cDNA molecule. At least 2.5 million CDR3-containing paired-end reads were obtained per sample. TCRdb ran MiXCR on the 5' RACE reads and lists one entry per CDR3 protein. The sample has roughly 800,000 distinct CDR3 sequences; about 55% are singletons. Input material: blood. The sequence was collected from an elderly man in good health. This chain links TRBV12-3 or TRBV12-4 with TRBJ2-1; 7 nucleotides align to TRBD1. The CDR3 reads CASTGLGTDYNEQFF. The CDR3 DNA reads TGTGCCAGCACTGGACTTGGGACAGACTACAATGAGCAGTTCTTC.